Listed below are T cell receptor beta chains from one sample, sequenced in a study of T cell responses to AZD1222 COVID-19 vaccine. The data were produced by immunoSEQ multiplex PCR, yet TCRdb's version contains in-frame clones alone and is incomplete. Among about 180,000 clones listed, around 88% were seen once. Specimen: peripheral blood, collected on day 0 of AZD1222 vaccination. These receptors were obtained from an adult in good health. The CDR3 runs from the conserved cysteine through the conserved F or W. D genes are given only for firm matches. Expanded clones are given a class, and other clones once, few, many or no size at all.

j_call: TRBJ2-5; v_call: TRBV24-1; clone_size: .; d_call: TRBD2; cdr3_nt: TGTGCCACCAGTGAAGGGACTATCGGAGAGACCCAGTACTTC; cdr3_aa: CATSEGTIGETQYF
j_call: TRBJ1-3; v_call: TRBV28; clone_size: .; d_call: .; cdr3_nt: TGTGCCAGCAACTCCTATCCTGGAAACACCATATATTTT; cdr3_aa: CASNSYPGNTIYF
j_call: TRBJ2-7; v_call: TRBV7-9; clone_size: .; d_call: TRBD2; cdr3_nt: TGTGCCAGCAGCTTAGGCCCCTCCTTTACTAGCGGCTCCTACGAGCAGTACTTC; cdr3_aa: CASSLGPSFTSGSYEQYF
j_call: TRBJ1-5; v_call: TRBV12-3/TRBV12-4; clone_size: once; d_call: .; cdr3_nt: TGTGCCAGCAGAAAAAGGGAAGGGCCCCAGCATTTT; cdr3_aa: CASRKREGPQHF
j_call: TRBJ1-5; v_call: TRBV3-1/TRBV3-2; clone_size: .; d_call: TRBD1; cdr3_nt: TGTGCCAGCAGCCAGGGACAGACGAGCAATCAGCCCCAGCATTTT; cdr3_aa: CASSQGQTSNQPQHF
j_call: TRBJ1-3; v_call: TRBV5-4; clone_size: .; d_call: TRBD1; cdr3_nt: TGTGCCAGCAGCGCACTTACAGGGGCGGGAAACACCATATATTTT; cdr3_aa: CASSALTGAGNTIYF
j_call: TRBJ1-1; v_call: TRBV4-2; clone_size: .; d_call: TRBD1; cdr3_nt: TGTGCCAGCAGCCAGGCCTGGCAGGGGGCGGGACACACTGAAGCTTTCTTT; cdr3_aa: CASSQAWQGAGHTEAFF
j_call: TRBJ2-3; v_call: TRBV7-2; clone_size: .; d_call: .; cdr3_nt: TGTGCCAGCAGCTTATGGGGGGATACGCAGTATTTT; cdr3_aa: CASSLWGDTQYF
j_call: TRBJ2-7; v_call: TRBV18; clone_size: .; d_call: TRBD2; cdr3_nt: TGTGCCAGCTCACCGCTTTCCGGGACTAGATTCTCCTACGAGCAGTACTTC; cdr3_aa: CASSPLSGTRFSYEQYF
j_call: TRBJ2-7; v_call: TRBV7-9; clone_size: .; d_call: TRBD1; cdr3_nt: TGTGCCAGCAGCTGGGCAGACAGGGGGCGCGAGCAGTACTTC; cdr3_aa: CASSWADRGREQYF
j_call: TRBJ2-5; v_call: TRBV12-2; clone_size: once; d_call: .; cdr3_nt: TGTGCAAGTCGCTTAGACACGGGCCGCTGGGAGACTCAGTACTTC; cdr3_aa: CASRLDTGRWETQYF
j_call: TRBJ1-6; v_call: TRBV27; clone_size: once; d_call: .; cdr3_nt: TGTGCCAGCAGTTTTTCAGGGGAAAATTCACCCCTCCACTTT; cdr3_aa: CASSFSGENSPLHF
j_call: TRBJ2-2; v_call: TRBV27; clone_size: few; d_call: .; cdr3_nt: TGTGCCAGCAGCCTCCCCGGAGGGTTAGGGGAGCTGTTTTTT; cdr3_aa: CASSLPGGLGELFF
j_call: TRBJ2-7; v_call: TRBV13; clone_size: .; d_call: TRBD1; cdr3_nt: TGTGCCAGCAGCTGGACAGGGGAACACGAGCAGTACTTC; cdr3_aa: CASSWTGEHEQYF
j_call: TRBJ2-5; v_call: TRBV18; clone_size: .; d_call: TRBD2; cdr3_nt: TGTGCCAGCTCACCACTAGCGGGAGGGCAAGAGACCCAGTACTTC; cdr3_aa: CASSPLAGGQETQYF
j_call: TRBJ2-2; v_call: TRBV7-2; clone_size: .; d_call: .; cdr3_nt: TGTGCCAGCAGCTTAGTGTCCGGCACCGGGGAGCTGTTTTTT; cdr3_aa: CASSLVSGTGELFF
j_call: TRBJ2-7; v_call: TRBV27; clone_size: .; d_call: TRBD2; cdr3_nt: TGTGCCAGCAGTTCACCTAGCGGGAACTCCTACGAGCAGTACTTC; cdr3_aa: CASSSPSGNSYEQYF
j_call: TRBJ1-1; v_call: TRBV5-6; clone_size: .; d_call: .; cdr3_nt: TGTGCCAGCAGCGACCAAAACACTGAAGCTTTCTTT; cdr3_aa: CASSDQNTEAFF
j_call: TRBJ1-3; v_call: TRBV7-2; clone_size: .; d_call: .; cdr3_nt: TGTGCCAGCAGCTTTCCTCAGGCGCGCTCTGGAAACACCATATATTTT; cdr3_aa: CASSFPQARSGNTIYF
j_call: TRBJ2-4; v_call: TRBV4-2; clone_size: .; d_call: .; cdr3_nt: TGTGCCAGCAGCCAAGATACTCAAGGGATAGCCAAAAACATTCAGTACTTC; cdr3_aa: CASSQDTQGIAKNIQYF
j_call: TRBJ1-4; v_call: TRBV30; clone_size: .; d_call: .; cdr3_nt: TGTGCCTGGAGTGTACTCCTGAGGACTAATGAGAAACTGTTTTTT; cdr3_aa: CAWSVLLRTNEKLFF
j_call: TRBJ1-3; v_call: TRBV18; clone_size: .; d_call: TRBD1; cdr3_nt: TGTGCCAGCTCACCGCTTTCGGGACAGGCGAATTCTGGAAACACCATATATTTT; cdr3_aa: CASSPLSGQANSGNTIYF
j_call: TRBJ2-4; v_call: TRBV15; clone_size: .; d_call: .; cdr3_nt: TGTGCCACCAGCAGAGACAGCAGCGGCTGGGGAGCCAAAAACATTCAGTACTTC; cdr3_aa: CATSRDSSGWGAKNIQYF
j_call: TRBJ1-1; v_call: TRBV19; clone_size: .; d_call: .; cdr3_nt: TGTGCCAGTAGTGGTCGACGGGGATGGGAAGCTTTCTTT; cdr3_aa: CASSGRRGWEAFF
j_call: TRBJ1-2; v_call: TRBV5-1; clone_size: .; d_call: TRBD1; cdr3_nt: TGCGCCAGCAGCTTGGGGGCGGGACAGGGCGGCGGCTACACCTTC; cdr3_aa: CASSLGAGQGGGYTF
j_call: TRBJ2-3; v_call: TRBV27; clone_size: .; d_call: TRBD2; cdr3_nt: TGTGCCAGCAGTTTCGCGCTCACTAGCGGCATCACAGATACGCAGTATTTT; cdr3_aa: CASSFALTSGITDTQYF
j_call: TRBJ1-2; v_call: TRBV12-3/TRBV12-4; clone_size: once; d_call: .; cdr3_nt: TGTGCCAGCAGGCCAACAGGGAACTATGGCTACACCTTC; cdr3_aa: CASRPTGNYGYTF
j_call: TRBJ1-1; v_call: TRBV6-5; clone_size: .; d_call: .; cdr3_nt: TGTGCCAGCAGTTACGGGGGACCCGACACTGAAGCTTTCTTT; cdr3_aa: CASSYGGPDTEAFF
j_call: TRBJ2-5; v_call: TRBV7-2; clone_size: .; d_call: .; cdr3_nt: TGTGCCAGCAGCTTAAGGACTCAAGAGACCCAGTACTTC; cdr3_aa: CASSLRTQETQYF
j_call: TRBJ2-7; v_call: TRBV2; clone_size: .; d_call: .; cdr3_nt: TGTGCCAGCAGTGAAGGGCAGGCTTCTACCTACGAGCAGTACTTC; cdr3_aa: CASSEGQASTYEQYF
j_call: TRBJ1-5; v_call: TRBV10-3; clone_size: .; d_call: .; cdr3_nt: TGTGCCATCAGTGAGTCCTCAGGGGATCAGCCCCAGCATTTT; cdr3_aa: CAISESSGDQPQHF